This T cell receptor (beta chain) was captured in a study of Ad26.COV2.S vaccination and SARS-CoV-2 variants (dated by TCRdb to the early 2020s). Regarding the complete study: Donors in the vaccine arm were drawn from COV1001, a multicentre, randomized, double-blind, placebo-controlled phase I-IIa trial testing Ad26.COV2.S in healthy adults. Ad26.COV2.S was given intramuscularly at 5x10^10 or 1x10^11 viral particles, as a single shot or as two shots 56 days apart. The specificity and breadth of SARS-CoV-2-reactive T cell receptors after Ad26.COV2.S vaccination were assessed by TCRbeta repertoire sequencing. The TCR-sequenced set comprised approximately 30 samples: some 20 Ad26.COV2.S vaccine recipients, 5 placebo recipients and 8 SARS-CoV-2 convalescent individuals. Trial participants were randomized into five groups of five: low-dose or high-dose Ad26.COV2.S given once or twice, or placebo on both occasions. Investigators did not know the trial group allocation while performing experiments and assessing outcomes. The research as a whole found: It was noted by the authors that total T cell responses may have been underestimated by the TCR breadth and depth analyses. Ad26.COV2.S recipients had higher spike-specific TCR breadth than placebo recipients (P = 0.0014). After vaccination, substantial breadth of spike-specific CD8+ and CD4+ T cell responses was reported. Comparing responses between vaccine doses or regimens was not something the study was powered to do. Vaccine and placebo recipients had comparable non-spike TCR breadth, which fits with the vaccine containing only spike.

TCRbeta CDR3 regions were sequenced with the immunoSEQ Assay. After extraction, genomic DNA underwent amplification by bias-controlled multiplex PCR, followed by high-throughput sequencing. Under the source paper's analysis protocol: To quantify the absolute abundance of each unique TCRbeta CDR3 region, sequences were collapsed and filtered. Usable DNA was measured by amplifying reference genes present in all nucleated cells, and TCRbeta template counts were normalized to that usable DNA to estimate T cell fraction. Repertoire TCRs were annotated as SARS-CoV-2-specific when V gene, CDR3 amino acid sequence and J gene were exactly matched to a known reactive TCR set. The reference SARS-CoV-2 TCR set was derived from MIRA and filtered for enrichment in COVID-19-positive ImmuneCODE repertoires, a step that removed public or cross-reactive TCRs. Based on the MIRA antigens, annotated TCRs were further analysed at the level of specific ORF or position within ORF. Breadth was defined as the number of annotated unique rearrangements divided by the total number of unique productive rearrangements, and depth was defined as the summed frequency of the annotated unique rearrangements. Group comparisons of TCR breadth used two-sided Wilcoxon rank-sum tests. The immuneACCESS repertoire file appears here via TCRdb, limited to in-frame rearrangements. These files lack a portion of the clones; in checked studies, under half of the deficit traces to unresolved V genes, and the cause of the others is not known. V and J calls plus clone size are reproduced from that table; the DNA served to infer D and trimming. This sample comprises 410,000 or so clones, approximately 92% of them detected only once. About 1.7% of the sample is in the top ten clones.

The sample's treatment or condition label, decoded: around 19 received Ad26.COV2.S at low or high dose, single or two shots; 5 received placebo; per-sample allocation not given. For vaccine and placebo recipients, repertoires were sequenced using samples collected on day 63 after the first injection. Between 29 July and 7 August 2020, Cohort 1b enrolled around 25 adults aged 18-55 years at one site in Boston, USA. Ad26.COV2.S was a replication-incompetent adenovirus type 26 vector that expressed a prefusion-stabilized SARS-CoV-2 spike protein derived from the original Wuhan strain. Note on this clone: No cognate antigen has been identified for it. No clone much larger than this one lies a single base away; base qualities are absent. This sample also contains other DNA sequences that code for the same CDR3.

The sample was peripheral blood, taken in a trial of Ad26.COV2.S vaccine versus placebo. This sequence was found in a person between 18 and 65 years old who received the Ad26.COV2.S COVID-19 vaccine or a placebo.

Read as DNA, the sequence is TGCGCCAGCAGCTTGGAAGGAGGGACCTACAATGAGCAGTTCTTC. The translation is CASSLEGGTYNEQFF. The chain is encoded by TRBV5-1 joined to TRBJ2-1; the D region possibly corresponds to TRBD2 (6 bases align). CDR1 and CDR2, per the germline V gene, are SGHRS and YFSETQ. Between the V and J ends, shortened by 0 bases and 2 bases respectively, the junction contains 9 bases. Its CDR3 holds 15 amino acids, cysteine through phenylalanine. This entry keeps only the CDR3 DNA: 45 bases, framed from base 1.